This TCR beta chain was identified during a study of cytotoxic CD8 clonotypes in ibrutinib-treated CLL. Study-wide background: Responses comprised 25 or so partial and 2 complete; at median around 6 years, around 15 remained remitted and about twelve progressed. The sample average was approximately 260,000 productive templates and roughly 94,000 productive rearrangements.

A note on this clone: The same CDR3 arises from other DNA sequences in this sample as well.

Produced via immunoSEQ multiplex PCR; TCRdb's table is partial and in-frame only. The sample includes fewer than 400,000 clones, about 61% seen only once; the top ten take 6% to 6.5%. The sample in question was PBMCs, obtained after 36 months of ibrutinib treatment. This TCR derives from a human donor with chronic lymphocytic leukemia.

The DNA for the CDR3 is TGTGCCAGCAGCCCCGGCGGGGGGGCACTCTACGAGCAGTACTTC. Residues: CASSPGGGALYEQYF. The chain uses TRBV9 and TRBJ2-7, with 9 bases identical to TRBD2. Germline V lookup: CDR1 SGDLS, CDR2 YYNGEE. This CDR3 is built from 15 residues. V shed 4 bases and J 3 bases; nucleotides not matched to a gene: 8.